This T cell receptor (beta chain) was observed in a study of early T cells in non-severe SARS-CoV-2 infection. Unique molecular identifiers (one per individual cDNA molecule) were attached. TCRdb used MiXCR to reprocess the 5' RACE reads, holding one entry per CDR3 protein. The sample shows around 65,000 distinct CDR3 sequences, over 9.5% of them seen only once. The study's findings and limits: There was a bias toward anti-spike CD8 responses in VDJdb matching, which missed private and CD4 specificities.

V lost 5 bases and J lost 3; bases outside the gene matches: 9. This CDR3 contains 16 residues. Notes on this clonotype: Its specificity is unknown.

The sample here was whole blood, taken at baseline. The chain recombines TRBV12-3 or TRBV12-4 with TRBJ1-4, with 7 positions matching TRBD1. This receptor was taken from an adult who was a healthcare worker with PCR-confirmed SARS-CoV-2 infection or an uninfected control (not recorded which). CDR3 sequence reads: CASSPGQGGPNEKLFF. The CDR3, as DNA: TGTGCCAGCAGTCCCGGTCAGGGGGGGCCTAATGAAAAACTGTTTTTT.